This TCR beta chain was captured by sequencing in a study of T cell responses to AZD1222 COVID-19 vaccine. The assay was immunoSEQ multiplex PCR, and TCRdb's table has in-frame clones only and misses some. The profile shows about 120,000 clones, about 92% of them singletons. Trimming stripped 2 bases from V and 2 bases from J, with 4 bases between. CDR3 size: 13 residues. Germline loops: CDR1 WSHSY, CDR2 SAAADI. Sequencing used peripheral blood, obtained on day 0 of AZD1222 vaccination. The TCR comes from an adult in good health. The V gene is TRBV10-2, the J gene TRBJ1-5, with D unresolved. CDR3 loop: CASSETGNQPQHF. In nucleotides, the CDR3 is TGCGCCAGCAGTGAGACAGGCAATCAGCCCCAGCATTTT.